This T cell receptor (beta chain) was documented in a study of T-cell memory formation after mild COVID-19. Study summary: Clusters of TCRs were largely donor specific. Notes on the study in general: The study found balanced CD4/CD8 in clones contracting day 15 to 85 and a CD4+ lean in later expanders.

This clonotype was recorded many times. What it binds is unknown. The CDR3 sequence is 15 residues long. V lost 0 bases and J lost 5, with 9 bases in between. Germline loops: CDR1 SGHRS, CDR2 YFSETQ. The 5'RACE method, run with constant-segment primers, produced TCR alpha and TCR beta cDNA libraries (carrying sample barcodes and UMIs). TCRdb recomputed calls from the 5' RACE reads with MiXCR, one row per CDR3 protein. The sample includes some 48,000 distinct CDR3 sequences, roughly 12% of them seen just once. This rearrangement joins TRBV5-1 to TRBJ1-6; no firm D call. The specimen sequenced was PBMCs or a T cell subset sorted from them (not recorded which). The TCR comes from a man between 18 and 35 years old who had mild COVID-19 (a few samples of this study predate the infection). Cell type and time point are not known. The CDR3 loop reads CASSLDRAHNSPLHF. The CDR3 coding sequence is TGCGCCAGCAGCTTGGACCGGGCCCATAATTCACCCCTCCACTTT.